This is a list of T cell receptor beta chains from one sample in a study of HIV-infected patients and healthy controls. TCRdb fed the 5' RACE reads into MiXCR, producing one record per CDR3 protein. The table includes about 67,000 distinct CDR3 sequences, 16% detected once. The sample consisted of CD4+ T cells from blood. Receptors were obtained from a human donor in good health. Each CDR3 is given with its conserved first and last residue. The order of the fields is V gene, CDR3 protein.

>TRBV27
CASSLISGGLYEQYF
>TRBV20-1
CSARSRQGQPQHF
>TRBV7-2
CASSLGLGWGYTF
>TRBV11-3
CASSQGRERSYNEQFF
>TRBV7-2
CASRKSWRGRTGSSPLHF
>TRBV20-1
CSARVGPTSYEQYF
>TRBV10-3
CAISAPGGQEDYNEQFF
>TRBV18
CASSGQRPTGELFF
>TRBV2
CASRRTSGGDNEQFF
>TRBV29-1
CSGADSEAFF
>TRBV28
CASGILTDSYTF
>TRBV4-3
CASSQGVGSPSNYGYTF
>TRBV23-1
CASYLGQTLNQPQHF
>TRBV7-2
CAGAGTTYNEQFF
>TRBV7-9
CASSRTGEGTDTQYF
>TRBV24-1
CATSGTGYNEQFF
>TRBV7-2
CASSSRLRGTSGTDTQYF
>TRBV7-2
CASSSDRVVPFF
>TRBV7-2
CASSSTGGAYGANVLTF
>TRBV5-1
CASSRGRDSHYNEQFF
>TRBV12-3/TRBV12-4
CASSPTGGAHEQYF
>TRBV6-1
CASSLGVLSYEQYF
>TRBV18
CASSPPGRTGENEAFF
>TRBV20-1
CSARGLDTQYF
>TRBV12-3/TRBV12-4
CASSLRQGGQETQYF
>TRBV5-1
CASSLGHPGDSGNTIYF
>TRBV18
CASSPPVGEQYF
>TRBV12-3/TRBV12-4
CASSKDTPNQPQHF
>TRBV7-8
CASSPRDQAYEQYF
>TRBV4-2
CASSQATTRNTGELFF
>TRBV12-3/TRBV12-4
CASSFLVDSPLHF
>TRBV19
CASSMYDAWAGGYTF
>TRBV4-3
CASSQQAPHSGANVLTF
>TRBV7-2
CASSSNRAGANVLTF
>TRBV5-1
CASSLDRAGATHAEAFF
>TRBV20-1
CSARDFEVGELFF
>TRBV20-1
CSASLSRANTDTQYF
>TRBV6-2/TRBV6-3
CASGDTQYF
>TRBV28
CASSFGRGARSGANVLTF
>TRBV2
CASRRGGTSGTNEQFF
>TRBV28
CASSIGTPTSTEAFF